The clone carrying this TCR beta chain was seen a few times. The CDR3 totals 14 residues. J was trimmed by 4 bases and V by 6 bases; bases with no gene match: 7. These data are taken from a study of T-cell memory formation after mild COVID-19. MiXCR was run by TCRdb on the 5' RACE reads, yielding one entry per CDR3 protein. The sample lists 120,000 to 150,000 distinct CDR3 sequences; roughly 13% were seen once. Sequencing was done on a sample of PBMCs or a T cell subset sorted from them (not recorded which). The TCR comes from an adult woman who had mild COVID-19 (a few samples of this study predate the infection). Cell type and time point are not known. V usage is TRBV12-3 or TRBV12-4 and J usage is TRBJ1-1; 8 bases match TRBD1. The CDR3 protein is CASRETGAFTEAFF. Here the CDR3 DNA reads TGTGCCAGCAGGGAGACAGGGGCCTTCACTGAAGCTTTCTTT.